This T cell receptor (beta chain) derives from a study of blood T cell repertoires in COVID-19. The V gene end was trimmed by 1 base and the J gene end by 4 bases; junction bases not matched to a gene: 5. The CDR3 spans 16 residues. The V gene's germline CDR1 is LNHDA and CDR2 SQIVND (reference sequence). This clone was seen just once. The protocol was immunoSEQ multiplex PCR, while the TCRdb copy is restricted to in-frame clones and leaves out a portion. The profile shows more than 90,000 clones, 86% of them singletons. The V gene is TRBV19, the J gene TRBJ2-5, with 11 positions matching TRBD2. The sequence came from a man in his forties or fifties with acute or convalescent COVID-19. The sequenced material came from peripheral blood. CDR3 region: CASSIGFSGGAETQYF. The DNA of the CDR3 is TGTGCCAGTAGTATAGGATTTAGCGGGGGGGCAGAGACCCAGTACTTC.